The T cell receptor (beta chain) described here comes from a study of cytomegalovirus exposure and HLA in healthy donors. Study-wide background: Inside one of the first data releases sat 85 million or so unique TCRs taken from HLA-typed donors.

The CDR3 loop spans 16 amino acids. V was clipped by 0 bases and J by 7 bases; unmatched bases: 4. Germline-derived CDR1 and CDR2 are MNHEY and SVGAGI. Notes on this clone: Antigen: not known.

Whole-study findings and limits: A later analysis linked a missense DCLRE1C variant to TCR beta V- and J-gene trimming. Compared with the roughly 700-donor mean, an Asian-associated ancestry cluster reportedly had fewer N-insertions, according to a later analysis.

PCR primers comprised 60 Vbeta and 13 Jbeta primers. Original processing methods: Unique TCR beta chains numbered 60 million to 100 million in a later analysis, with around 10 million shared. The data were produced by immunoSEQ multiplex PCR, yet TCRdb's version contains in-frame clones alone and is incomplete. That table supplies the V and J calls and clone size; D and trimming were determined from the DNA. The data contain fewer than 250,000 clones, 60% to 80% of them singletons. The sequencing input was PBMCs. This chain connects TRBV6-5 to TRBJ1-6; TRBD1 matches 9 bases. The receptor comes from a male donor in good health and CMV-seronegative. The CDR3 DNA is TGTGCCAGCAGTTACTCGATAGGGACAGGGAATTCACCCCTCCACTTT. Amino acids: CASSYSIGTGNSPLHF.